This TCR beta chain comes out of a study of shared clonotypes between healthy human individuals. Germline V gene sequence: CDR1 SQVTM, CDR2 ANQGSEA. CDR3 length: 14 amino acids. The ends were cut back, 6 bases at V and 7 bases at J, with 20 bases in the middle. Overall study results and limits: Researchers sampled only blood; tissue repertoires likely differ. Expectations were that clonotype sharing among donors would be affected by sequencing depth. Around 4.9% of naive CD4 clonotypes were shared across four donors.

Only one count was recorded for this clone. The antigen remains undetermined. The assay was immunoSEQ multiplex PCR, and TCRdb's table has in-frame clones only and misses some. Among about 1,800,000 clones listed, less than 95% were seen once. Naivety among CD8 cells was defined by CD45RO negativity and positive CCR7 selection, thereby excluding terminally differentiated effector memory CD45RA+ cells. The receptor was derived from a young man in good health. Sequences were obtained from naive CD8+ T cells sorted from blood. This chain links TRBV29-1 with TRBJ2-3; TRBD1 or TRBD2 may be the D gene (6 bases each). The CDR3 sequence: CSVGLEGGRNTQYF. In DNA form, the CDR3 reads TGCAGCGTCGGGTTAGAGGGGGGTCGGAATACGCAGTATTTT.